Following are 28 T cell receptor beta chains from one sample sequenced in a study of blood T cell repertoires in COVID-19. Profiled with immunoSEQ multiplex PCR; TCRdb holds only in-frame clones, not every one. The table has a few hundred thousand clones, approximately 90% seen once; the top ten hold approximately 10%. Input material: PBMCs or T cells enriched from blood (not recorded which). The receptors were sampled from a woman aged 45-59 years who had recovered from COVID-19.

The chain employs TRBV5-1 and TRBJ2-3; weak D call: TRBD2 (7 bases). With 6 bases removed from V and 4 bases from J, the gap between germline ends came to 18 bases. CDR3 length equals 15 residues. Germline assignment: CDR1 SGHRS and CDR2 YFSETQ. CDR3 sequence reads: CASTGLGGPADTQYF. CDR3 nucleotide sequence: TGCGCCAGCACCGGTCTGGGGGGGCCGGCAGATACGCAGTATTTT.

The CDR3 loop is CASSQDVSGGPSYEQYF. The CDR3 region has the DNA TGTGCCAGCAGCCAAGATGTTTCGGGGGGGCCCTCCTACGAGCAGTACTTC. The chain carries TRBV4-2 and TRBJ2-7; 8 nucleotides agree with TRBD2. CDR1 is LGHNA and CDR2 is YNFKEQ in the germline V gene. This CDR3 is built from 17 residues. With 0 bases clipped from V and 0 bases from J, the junction kept 7 bases outside the gene matches.

The chain carries TRBV27 and TRBJ1-2; tentatively, D is TRBD1 (6 bases). The CDR3 has 13 amino acids. V was clipped by 5 bases and J by 5 bases, with 12 bases between them. Looked up from germline, CDR1 is MNHEY and CDR2 is SMNVEV (reference sequence). The CDR3: CASSPDRSYGYTF. CDR3 in DNA: TGTGCCAGCAGTCCAGACAGGAGTTATGGCTACACCTTC.

This sequence joins TRBV2 and TRBJ2-2; 9 bases fit TRBD2. Germline lookup yields CDR1 SNHLY and CDR2 FYNNEI. CDR3 length: 16 residues. Trimming cost V 7 bases and J 1 base; bases outside gene matches: 7. Here the CDR3 DNA reads TGTGCCAGCACCGGGCGCGGGGGGGTGAACACCGGGGAGCTGTTTTTT. It codes for CASTGRGGVNTGELFF.

The genes are TRBV15 and TRBJ1-1; the match to TRBD1 covers 9 bases. Germline CDR1 is LNHNV and CDR2 is YYDKDF (reference sequence). Losses at the gene ends were 4 bases for V and 4 bases for J; bases not matched to a gene: 4. The CDR3 totals 14 residues. The DNA of the CDR3 is TGTGCCACCAGCAAGGACAGGGGAGGCACTGAAGCTTTCTTT. Protein product: CATSKDRGGTEAFF.

DNA for the CDR3: TGTGCCAGTAGAATTCCGGGACAATCAATTGAAGCTTTCTTT. This encodes CASRIPGQSIEAFF. The chain links TRBV19 to TRBJ1-1; weak D call: TRBD1 (6 bases). Germline assignment: CDR1 LNHDA and CDR2 SQIVND (reference sequence). This CDR3 has 14 amino acids. The ends were cut back, 6 bases at V and 7 bases at J, with 18 bases in the middle.

The gene calls are TRBV4-2 and TRBJ1-2, with a weak D call TRBD1 (5 bases). CDR1 is LGHNA and CDR2 is YNFKEQ in the germline V gene. The V end lost 0 bases, the J end lost 5 bases, and 10 bases lay between the germline ends. This CDR3 contains 14 residues. The CDR3 protein is CASSQDPQGYGYTF. In DNA, the CDR3 is TGTGCCAGCAGCCAAGATCCCCAGGGTTATGGCTACACCTTC.

The sample holds a few counts of this clone. The chain recombines TRBV2 with TRBJ2-1; TRBD2 is a possible D gene (6 bases). This CDR3 is 14 amino acids long. V shed 5 bases and J shed 9 bases, with 17 bases lying between them. The germline CDR1 and CDR2 sequences are SNHLY and FYNNEI. The CDR3 sequence: CASSSRLGRGEQFF. In DNA, the CDR3 is TGTGCCAGCAGTAGCAGACTAGGACGGGGTGAGCAGTTCTTC.

The rearrangement links TRBV3-1 (or the pseudogene TRBV3-2) to TRBJ2-1; 12 bases are shared with TRBD2. The CDR3 spans 15 residues. Germline trimming cut 3 bases from V and 7 bases from J; bases unmatched to any gene: 4. CDR1 and CDR2 (germline): LGHDT, YNNKEL (reference sequence). CDR3 loop: CASSQRTSGANEQFF. In DNA, the CDR3 is TGTGCCAGCAGCCAGAGGACTAGCGGGGCAAATGAGCAGTTCTTC.

This chain uses TRBV6-5 with TRBJ2-7; the match to TRBD1 covers 9 bases. In germline, CDR1 is MNHEY, CDR2 SVGAGI. Germline trimming cut 2 bases from V and 6 bases from J; bases unmatched to any gene: 11. CDR3 size: 16 residues. The CDR3 reads CASSYTPPDRGGEQYF. CDR3 in DNA: TGTGCCAGCAGTTACACCCCCCCGGACAGGGGTGGCGAGCAGTACTTC.

The chain couples TRBV18 to TRBJ1-4, with D possibly being TRBD1 (6 bases). Germline V gives CDR1 KGHSH, CDR2 LQKENI. This CDR3 is 15 amino acids long. Trimming took 4 bases from V and 6 from J, leaving 15 bases between them. In DNA, the CDR3 is TGTGCCAGCTCACGTACAGGGTCACGAGATGAAAAACTGTTTTTT. The encoded protein is CASSRTGSRDEKLFF.

This clone was picked up one time. The V call is TRBV2, the J call TRBJ2-7; 9 nucleotides line up with TRBD2. CDR3 length equals 15 residues. J lost 4 bases, V lost 3 bases, and 7 bases had no gene match. CDR1 SNHLY and CDR2 FYNNEI come from the germline V gene. The CDR3 DNA reads TGTGCCAGCAGTGATAGGACTAGCGATGGGTACGAGCAGTACTTC. Translation: CASSDRTSDGYEQYF.

V usage is TRBV7-9 and J usage is TRBJ2-7; D gene uncertain. Trimming pared 3 bases from V and 4 bases from J, leaving 10 bases between. Germline V gene lookup returns CDR1 SEHNR and CDR2 FQNEAQ (reference sequence). The CDR3 is 13 amino acids. The CDR3 loop is CASSFQSSYEQYF. The CDR3 DNA reads as TGTGCCAGCAGCTTTCAGTCTTCTTACGAGCAGTACTTC.

The chain links TRBV19 to TRBJ2-2; 8 positions match TRBD1. This CDR3 spans 16 amino acids. Unmatched junction bases numbered 12, after V lost 6 bases and J lost 6 bases. Germline V gives CDR1 LNHDA, CDR2 SQIVND (reference sequence). This CDR3 is CASRLKRTGHSGELFF. The CDR3 DNA is TGTGCCAGTAGATTAAAAAGGACAGGGCATTCCGGGGAGCTGTTTTTT.

With respect to this clone: Additional DNA sequences in this sample encode the identical CDR3. The chain joins TRBV5-1 to TRBJ1-5, with D perhaps matching TRBD1 (6 bases). Germline-derived CDR1 and CDR2 are SGHRS and YFSETQ. Between the trimmed V and J ends, which lost 5 bases and 0 bases, there was a span of 12 bases. The length of the CDR3 is 15 residues. The CDR3, as DNA: TGCGCCAGCAGTCCGGGACACAATAGCAATCAGCCCCAGCATTTT. This codes for CASSPGHNSNQPQHF.

The chain combines TRBV30 with TRBJ1-1; tentative D call: TRBD1 (6 bases). This CDR3 is built from 16 residues. Trimming took 3 bases from V and 6 from J, leaving 23 bases between them. Per germline, CDR1 GTSNPN and CDR2 SVGIG (reference sequence). The CDR3 DNA reads as TGTGCCTGGAGAACGGAGTCCCGCCGGACAGTCCCTGAAGCTTTCTTT. As protein: CAWRTESRRTVPEAFF.

CDR3 protein: CASSQGLAGSEQFF. The CDR3 nucleotides are TGTGCCAGCAGCCAAGGCTTAGCGGGGTCTGAGCAGTTCTTC. The chain employs TRBV3-1 (or the pseudogene TRBV3-2) and TRBJ2-1; 8 positions agree with TRBD2. Germline V gene sequence: CDR1 LGHDT, CDR2 YNNKEL (reference sequence). The CDR3 has 14 residues. V dropped 1 base and J dropped 9; count of bases not matched to a gene: 5.

This clone was detected only once. Just one base apart from a much larger clone, this may be a read error. The CDR3 DNA sequence: TGTGCCAGCAGCCCTCAGGGGGACTATGGCTACACCTTC. It codes for CASSPQGDYGYTF. This chain joins TRBV7-2 and TRBJ1-2; 7 bases map to TRBD1. Germline CDR1 and CDR2: SGHTA and FQGNSA. The CDR3 runs to 13 residues. Trimming removed 5 bases from V and 3 bases from J; junction bases left unmatched: 3.

V is TRBV7-2 and J is TRBJ1-3; D may be TRBD1 (6 bases). CDR1 is SGHTA and CDR2 is FQGNSA in the germline V gene. Trimming removed 7 bases at V and 0 bases at J, with 13 bases between. The CDR3 extends over 15 amino acids. As DNA, the CDR3 is TGTGCCAGCACATTCCAGGGGTTCTCTGGAAACACCATATATTTT. Residues: CASTFQGFSGNTIYF.

The J gene is TRBJ1-5, the V gene TRBV24-1; no definite D call. Germline loops: CDR1 KGHDR, CDR2 SFDVKD. Between the trimmed V and J ends, which lost 1 base and 11 bases, there was a span of 11 bases. CDR3 length equals 13 residues. In DNA form, the CDR3 reads TGTGCCACCAGTGATTTTGAGGCCTCAACCCAGCATTTT. Translating it yields CATSDFEASTQHF.

The chain uses TRBV9 and TRBJ2-3; the match to TRBD2 covers 9 bases. Germline V gives CDR1 SGDLS, CDR2 YYNGEE. With V trimmed by 0 bases and J by 0 bases, 8 bases remained unmatched. The CDR3 runs to 18 residues. The DNA of the CDR3 is TGTGCCAGCAGCGTAGTGGGACCTAGCGGGGTTAGCACAGATACGCAGTATTTT. Its protein is CASSVVGPSGVSTDTQYF.

The V and J genes are TRBV11-3 and TRBJ2-2; TRBD2 might be the D (7 bases). In germline, CDR1 is SGHNT, CDR2 YENEEA. V shed 3 bases and J shed 10 bases, with 9 bases lying between them. The CDR3 has 12 amino acids. CDR3 sequence reads: CASSLGGQELFF. CDR3 DNA: TGTGCCAGCAGCTTGGGGGGGCAGGAGCTGTTTTTT.

This clone was seen just once. V is TRBV3-1 (or the pseudogene TRBV3-2) and J is TRBJ2-7, with D possibly matching TRBD2 (6 bases). V was shortened by 1 base and J by 3 bases, with 16 bases between the two germline ends. Germline V gives CDR1 LGHDT, CDR2 YNNKEL (reference sequence). The CDR3 contains 16 residues. The CDR3 is CASSQAGTRVFYEQYF. The CDR3 region has the DNA TGTGCCAGCAGCCAAGCCGGGACTCGCGTGTTCTACGAGCAGTACTTC.

The CDR3 nucleotides read TGTGCCAGCAGTGAAGTGTATAACTATGGCTACACCTTC. Protein: CASSEVYNYGYTF. V usage is TRBV6-1 and J usage is TRBJ1-2, with no clear D. Germline V CDR1 and CDR2: MNHNS, SASEGT. The CDR3 spans 13 residues. V lost 1 base to trimming and J lost 1 base, with 4 bases between them.

With regard to this clone: At one boundary the junction diverges from the germline segment, which might be a read error. The V gene is TRBV7-9, the J gene TRBJ1-2; tentatively, D is TRBD1 (5 bases). Germline values: CDR1 SEHNR, CDR2 FQNEAQ (reference sequence). The CDR3 totals 12 residues. CDR3 sequence reads: CASSLERGGYTF. CDR3 nucleotides: TGTGCCAGCAGTTTAGAAAGGGGAGGCTACACCTTC.

A single count supports this clone. The chain recombines TRBV27 with TRBJ2-7; 7 bases fit TRBD1. This CDR3 is 13 amino acids long. V dropped 6 bases and J dropped 4; count of bases not matched to a gene: 6. Per the germline V gene, CDR1 is MNHEY and CDR2 is SMNVEV (reference sequence). CDR3 DNA: TGTGCCAGCAGGGTGAGGACAGGATACGAGCAGTACTTC. Residues: CASRVRTGYEQYF.

The chain carries TRBV6-5 and TRBJ2-7, with 11 positions matching TRBD2. The CDR3 loop spans 15 amino acids. The germline V gene has CDR1 MNHEY and CDR2 SVGAGI. V shed 6 bases, J shed 3 bases, and the junction held 7 bases outside the gene matches. The CDR3 coding sequence is TGTGCCAGCAGGTCCGGGACTAGCGGTTTCTACGAGCAGTACTTC. Its translation: CASRSGTSGFYEQYF.

V gene TRBV3-1 (or the pseudogene TRBV3-2) combines with J gene TRBJ2-7; the D gene is possibly TRBD2 (6 bases). Germline CDR1 LGHDT, CDR2 YNNKEL (reference sequence). The CDR3 runs to 14 residues. V lost 4 bases and J 3 bases, leaving 13 bases between the germline ends. In nucleotides, the CDR3 is TGTGCCAGCAGCCCCGGGACTTGGTGCTACGAGCAGTACTTC. It specifies CASSPGTWCYEQYF.